Shown below are 24 T cell receptor beta chains from a single sample sequenced in a study of blood T cell repertoires in COVID-19. Clones were sequenced by immunoSEQ multiplex PCR, and TCRdb holds only the in-frame ones, with some missing. The data hold roughly 68,000 clones, with around four fifths observed a single time. Sequenced sample: peripheral blood. The source is a woman older than 75 with acute or convalescent COVID-19.

CDR3 region: CSALHPQGVNEQFF. The CDR3 nucleotides read TGCAGCGCCCTACACCCACAGGGGGTGAATGAGCAGTTCTTC. The chain uses TRBV29-1 and TRBJ2-1; the match to TRBD1 covers 8 bases. The germline V gene has CDR1 SQVTM and CDR2 ANQGSEA. This CDR3 has 14 amino acids. V gave up 7 bases and J gave up 7 bases; unmatched junction bases: 12.

CDR3 sequence: CASSQTGTGVYEQYF. The CDR3 coding sequence is TGCGCCAGCAGTCAAACCGGGACAGGGGTCTACGAGCAGTACTTC. V usage is TRBV4-1 and J usage is TRBJ2-7, with TRBD1 matching over 10 bases. Germline V gene data show CDR1 as MGHRA and CDR2 as YSYEKL. This CDR3 has 15 amino acids. J gave up 3 bases and V 6 bases, and 8 bases lay outside the gene matches.

The chain carries TRBV25-1 and TRBJ1-1, with D possibly TRBD1 on 5 matching bases. CDR1 and CDR2 from the germline V gene are MGHDK and SYGVNS. The CDR3 length is 16 residues. Trimming took off 1 base at V and 0 bases at J, with 12 bases between the two ends. The CDR3 protein is CASSESRGRMNTEAFF. The CDR3 DNA reads as TGTGCCAGCAGTGAATCGCGGGGGAGGATGAACACTGAAGCTTTCTTT.

The V and J genes are TRBV24-1 and TRBJ2-2; 13 bases are a match to TRBD2. There are 19 residues in the CDR3. Germline loops: CDR1 KGHDR, CDR2 SFDVKD. Trimming cost V 0 bases and J 7 bases; bases outside gene matches: 10. The CDR3 bases are TGTGCCACCAGTGATTTGCGGACTAGCGGGAGTTATTCCCACGGGGAGCTGTTTTTT. This translates into CATSDLRTSGSYSHGELFF.

The V and J genes are TRBV18 and TRBJ2-2; the D is unclear. Germline CDR1 is KGHSH and CDR2 is LQKENI. V gave up 2 bases and J gave up 5 bases, with 6 bases separating them. The CDR3 is 13 residues long. CDR3 in amino acids: CASSPEDTGELFF. The CDR3 nucleotides are TGTGCCAGCTCACCAGAGGATACCGGGGAGCTGTTTTTT.

This sequence joins TRBV5-4 and TRBJ2-5, with D maybe TRBD1 (5 bases). Germline CDR1 SGHNT, CDR2 YYREEE (reference sequence). V lost 4 bases and J lost 1, with 8 bases in between. CDR3 length: 13 amino acids. The CDR3 sequence is CASSRQGQETQYF. CDR3 sequence (DNA): TGTGCCAGCAGCCGGCAGGGCCAAGAGACCCAGTACTTC.

This chain connects TRBV6-5 to TRBJ1-3; 10 bases match TRBD1. The length of the CDR3 is 14 residues. CDR1 and CDR2 from the germline V gene are MNHEY and SVGAGI. Trimming took 6 bases from V and 2 from J; bases not matched to a gene: 1. The CDR3 bases are TGTGCCAGCAGAGGACAGGGGGCTGGAAACACCATATATTTT. This gives the protein CASRGQGAGNTIYF.

This chain uses TRBV6-1 with TRBJ1-5; D is unclear. The CDR3 spans 16 residues. Germline lookup yields CDR1 MNHNS and CDR2 SASEGT. V lost 1 base and J lost 2, with 12 bases in between. The DNA of the CDR3 is TGTGCCAGCAGTGAAGAGGCAGGCCAGGGCAATCAGCCCCAGCATTTT. Translating it yields CASSEEAGQGNQPQHF.

This clone was recorded only once. This chain uses TRBV6-6 with TRBJ2-7; tentative D call: TRBD1 (6 bases). CDR1 and CDR2 (germline): MNHNY, SVGAGI (reference sequence). V lost 6 bases and J 7 bases, leaving 13 bases between the germline ends. The CDR3 is made up of 12 amino acids. The CDR3 DNA sequence: TGTGCCAGCAGCAGGACAGATGGGGAGCAGTACTTC. Its translation is CASSRTDGEQYF.

The chain is built from TRBV27 and TRBJ1-6; D not certain. Between the trimmed V and J ends, which lost 3 bases and 0 bases, there was a span of 3 bases. Germline CDR1 MNHEY, CDR2 SMNVEV (reference sequence). This CDR3 contains 14 residues. In DNA, the CDR3 is TGTGCCAGCAGTTTCCTCTCCTATAATTCACCCCTCCACTTT. Translation gives CASSFLSYNSPLHF.

The V call is TRBV19, the J call TRBJ2-2, with 8 positions matching TRBD2. The V segment lost 3 bases and the J segment 6 bases; nucleotides outside the gene matches: 3. Germline V gives CDR1 LNHDA, CDR2 SQIVND (reference sequence). The CDR3 extends over 14 amino acids. The CDR3 loop is CASSIPGGAGELFF. The CDR3 DNA sequence: TGTGCCAGTAGTATCCCGGGGGGGGCCGGGGAGCTGTTTTTT.

The rearrangement joins TRBV7-2 to TRBJ1-6; D perhaps matches TRBD1 (6 bases). The V end was cut by 1 base, the J end by 0 bases, with 10 bases between. Germline V lookup: CDR1 SGHTA, CDR2 FQGNSA. The CDR3 spans 17 residues. The DNA for the CDR3 is TGTGCCAGCAGCTTAGTGGACAGCCACTCCTATAATTCACCCCTCCACTTT. Amino acids: CASSLVDSHSYNSPLHF.

This clone was observed a single time. V gene TRBV9 combines with J gene TRBJ1-5, with 7 positions matching TRBD1. Germline assignment: CDR1 SGDLS and CDR2 YYNGEE. Germline trimming cut 4 bases from V and 3 bases from J; bases unmatched to any gene: 7. The CDR3 runs to 15 residues. The CDR3: CASSLNGQDNQPQHF. DNA for the CDR3: TGTGCCAGCAGCTTAAACGGACAGGACAATCAGCCCCAGCATTTT.

This chain uses TRBV7-3 with TRBJ1-4; 9 positions agree with TRBD1. Germline V gene sequence: CDR1 SGHTA, CDR2 FQGTGA. V shed 5 bases and J 5 bases; nucleotides not matched to a gene: 6. The CDR3 has 15 amino acids. This CDR3 reads CASSATGQGNEKLFF. CDR3 in DNA: TGTGCCAGCAGCGCCACGGGACAGGGAAATGAAAAACTGTTTTTT.

The chain couples TRBV30 to TRBJ2-6, with 8 bases that match TRBD1. This CDR3 comprises 16 residues. CDR1 is GTSNPN, CDR2 SVGIG, per germline (reference sequence). Germline trimming cut 3 bases from V and 4 bases from J; bases unmatched to any gene: 8. This CDR3 reads CAWRGQVRFGANVLTF. The CDR3 DNA reads TGTGCCTGGAGGGGACAGGTCAGGTTCGGGGCCAACGTCCTGACTTTC.

CDR3 protein: CASSFRSSGGELFF. CDR3 nucleotides: TGCGCCAGCAGCTTCCGATCATCGGGCGGGGAGCTGTTTTTT. This rearrangement joins TRBV5-1 to TRBJ2-2; D is unresolved. This CDR3 is built from 14 residues. Germline CDR1 SGHRS, CDR2 YFSETQ. The V and J ends lost 2 bases and 7 bases respectively, with 12 bases between them.

V gene TRBV28 combines with J gene TRBJ2-7; D is perhaps TRBD2 (6 bases). The CDR3 length is 11 residues. Between the trimmed V and J ends, which lost 6 bases and 7 bases, there was a span of 10 bases. The germline gives CDR1 MDHEN, CDR2 SYDVKM. CDR3 loop: CASSPGVEQYF. The DNA for the CDR3 is TGTGCCAGCAGCCCGGGAGTAGAGCAGTACTTC.

This chain links TRBV3-1 (or the pseudogene TRBV3-2) with TRBJ2-1; 8 bases are a match to TRBD1. V lost 2 bases and J lost 5; bases outside the gene matches: 8. This CDR3 is built from 16 residues. Germline CDR1 is LGHDT and CDR2 is YNNKEL (reference sequence). The CDR3 DNA is TGTGCCAGCAGCCAATCCCCCGGGACAGGTGACAATGAGCAGTTCTTC. Translated, it gives CASSQSPGTGDNEQFF.

This rearrangement joins TRBV7-9 to TRBJ2-2; TRBD2 matches 8 bases. Germline values: CDR1 SEHNR, CDR2 FQNEAQ (reference sequence). The CDR3 is 18 residues long. V lost 2 bases, J lost 4 bases, and 12 bases stayed unmatched. DNA of the CDR3: TGTGCCAGCAGCTTAATAGATTCCCGAGCGGGAGCCACCGGGGAGCTGTTTTTT. It specifies CASSLIDSRAGATGELFF.

This sequence joins TRBV30 and TRBJ2-2; D call uncertain. Germline CDR1 GTSNPN, CDR2 SVGIG (reference sequence). V was clipped by 3 bases and J by 7 bases, with 12 bases between them. The CDR3 is 13 amino acids. The CDR3 is CAWSASSNGELFF. DNA of the CDR3: TGTGCCTGGAGCGCCAGTTCAAACGGGGAGCTGTTTTTT.

The genes are TRBV9 and TRBJ1-4; no firm D call. Germline V CDR1 and CDR2: SGDLS, YYNGEE. Trimming removed 3 bases at V and 7 bases at J, with 10 bases between. This CDR3 has 13 residues. The CDR3 DNA reads TGTGCCAGCAGCGCGAGCTCGGGTGAAAAACTGTTTTTT. Residues: CASSASSGEKLFF.

Many counts were recorded for this clone. The gene calls are TRBV27 and TRBJ1-5; D unresolved. This CDR3 is built from 16 residues. V was shortened by 0 bases and J by 7 bases, with 16 bases between the two germline ends. From germline, CDR1 is MNHEY and CDR2 SMNVEV (reference sequence). In nucleotides, the CDR3 is TGTGCCAGCAGTTTATCATATAGGCAGGCTCAACAGCCCCAGCATTTT. It codes for CASSLSYRQAQQPQHF.

To note about this clone: A junction boundary mismatches the germline segment, possibly from a read error. V and J are TRBV13 and TRBJ1-1; weak D call: TRBD1 (5 bases). CDR1 PRHDT and CDR2 FYEKMQ come from the germline V gene (reference sequence). The CDR3 is made up of 14 amino acids. This CDR3 reads CASNLRGMHTEAFF. CDR3 nucleotides: TGTGCCAGCAACTTACGGGGGATGCACACTGAAGCTTTCTTT.

The chain uses TRBV2 and TRBJ1-6; D unresolved. V lost 5 bases and J 0 bases, leaving 8 bases between the germline ends. Germline V gene data show CDR1 as SNHLY and CDR2 as FYNNEI. The CDR3 runs to 15 residues. The CDR3 nucleotides read TGTGCCAGCAGTTTGACTAGCTCCTATAATTCACCCCTCCACTTT. This encodes CASSLTSSYNSPLHF. The full variable domain, with the rest looked up from reference TRBV2 and TRBJ1-6, is EPEVTQTPSHQVTQMGQEVILRCVPISNHLYFYWYRQILGQKVEFLVSFYNNEISEKSEIFDDQFSVERPDGSNFTLKIRSTKLEDSAMYFCASSLTSSYNSPLHFGNGTRLTVT.